This record covers a single T cell receptor (beta chain). The CDR3 runs 14 residues. V lost 7 bases, J lost 3 bases, and 18 bases lay in between. The V gene's germline CDR1 is SQVTM and CDR2 ANQGSEA. These data originate in a study of control samples from healthy donors and cancer patients. Method: immunoSEQ multiplex PCR; TCRdb's copy keeps in-frame clones and lacks some. Of 70,000 to 95,000 clones in the sample, approximately 87% were seen once. This chain uses TRBV29-1 with TRBJ1-1; D might be TRBD1 (6 bases). Source material: blood. The sequence derives from a man aged 50 to 59 in good health. In DNA, the CDR3 is TGCAGCGGCTGCCTCTGGGACACCGACACTGAAGCTTTCTTT. Translated: CSGCLWDTDTEAFF.